This T cell receptor (beta chain) is drawn from a study of blood T cell repertoires in COVID-19. At the level of the study: Some COVID-19 samples were acute and others convalescent; all came from the United States, Italy and Spain. The cDNA or gDNA used as material had been derived from T cells, B-cell-depleted T cells, or PBMCs.

This clone occurred a few times. Per germline, CDR1 MNHEY and CDR2 SVGAGI. V gave up 4 bases and J gave up 5 bases, with 8 bases separating them. The CDR3 runs to 12 residues. In the original processing: For nucleated cells, counts were estimated from reference gene primer amplification. The data were produced by immunoSEQ multiplex PCR, yet TCRdb's version contains in-frame clones alone and is incomplete. V and J calls and clone size are given by that table; D and trimming were obtained from the DNA. The sample lists 190,000 or so clones; 70% to 80% were seen once. Sequencing was carried out using peripheral blood. This sequence originates from a man in his fifties who had recovered from COVID-19. The rearrangement uses TRBV6-5 and TRBJ1-2; D possibly corresponds to TRBD1 (5 bases). The CDR3 sequence: CASSSRVYGYTF. Here the CDR3 DNA reads TGTGCCAGCAGTTCCAGGGTTTATGGCTACACCTTC.